A single sample is the source of the 24 T cell receptor beta chains below, sequenced in a study of shared clonotypes between healthy human individuals. The table came from immunoSEQ multiplex PCR; TCRdb's copy has only in-frame clones and leaves some out. The sample includes around 2.1 million clones, 85% to 95% of them seen just once. Naive CD8 cells comprised CD45RO-negative, CCR7-positively selected cells, excluding terminally differentiated effector memory CD45RA+ cells. The sequenced sample consisted of naive CD8+ T cells from PBMCs. Receptors originate from a young man in good health. Some clones in this sample may be carry-over from other donors' samples.

This clone has only a few counts. The chain is built from TRBV4-1 and TRBJ1-1; TRBD1 might be the D (5 bases). V was clipped by 0 bases and J by 5 bases, with 16 bases between them. The germline gives CDR1 MGHRA, CDR2 YSYEKL. CDR3 length: 16 residues. The CDR3 is CASSQDVDQGSTEAFF. The CDR3 nucleotides read TGCGCCAGCAGCCAAGATGTTGATCAGGGAAGTACTGAAGCTTTCTTT.

The chain employs TRBV5-1 and TRBJ2-3, with D unresolved. Germline V gene data show CDR1 as SGHRS and CDR2 as YFSETQ. The CDR3 consists of 14 residues. Trimming stripped 0 bases from V and 5 bases from J, with 10 bases between. CDR3 bases: TGCGCCAGCAGCTTGGTGGTCTTCGGAGATACGCAGTATTTT. This gives the protein CASSLVVFGDTQYF.

The V gene is TRBV12-5, the J gene TRBJ1-4; D is unresolved. There are 17 residues in the CDR3. Germline CDR1 and CDR2: LGHNT and FRNRAP. Trimming removed 0 bases at V and 0 bases at J, with 11 bases between. Here the CDR3 reads CASGLVGGIATNEKLFF. CDR3 DNA sequence: TGTGCTAGTGGTTTGGTGGGCGGAATCGCAACTAATGAAAAACTGTTTTTT.

The V call is TRBV7-8, the J call TRBJ2-3; D possibly corresponds to TRBD2 (5 bases). Looked up from germline, CDR1 is SGHVS and CDR2 is FQNEAQ. The germline V and J ends were trimmed by 5 bases and 6 bases, with 12 bases remaining between them. The CDR3 loop spans 13 amino acids. The CDR3, as DNA: TGTGCCAGCAGCCAATACGGGAAGGATACGCAGTATTTT. This translates into CASSQYGKDTQYF.

CDR3 bases: TGTGCCAGCACCCCCCCCGGGGGGGTCTACTACAATGAGCAGTTCTTC. Translating gives CASTPPGGVYYNEQFF. The chain uses TRBV28 and TRBJ2-1; 8 bases are shared with TRBD2. Losses at the gene ends were 7 bases for V and 3 bases for J; bases not matched to a gene: 11. Germline-derived CDR1 and CDR2 are MDHEN and SYDVKM. The CDR3 has 16 amino acids.

The chain recombines TRBV19 with TRBJ2-7, with a tentative D call TRBD2 (5 bases). Per germline, CDR1 LNHDA and CDR2 SQIVND (reference sequence). This CDR3 contains 13 residues. V was shortened by 6 bases and J by 3 bases, with 12 bases between the two germline ends. This CDR3 reads CASRGAARYEQYF. The CDR3 DNA is TGTGCCAGTAGGGGAGCGGCCCGCTACGAGCAGTACTTC.

This rearrangement joins TRBV7-9 to TRBJ2-7; D possibly corresponds to TRBD2 (6 bases). The CDR3 is 13 residues long. V lost 2 bases and J 5 bases, leaving 10 bases between the germline ends. Germline CDR1 and CDR2: SEHNR and FQNEAQ (reference sequence). The CDR3 DNA is TGTGCCAGCAGCTTATGGGGGGATCACGAGCAGTACTTC. Encoded protein: CASSLWGDHEQYF.

The rearrangement links TRBV29-1 to TRBJ2-7; D is ambiguous. The CDR3 loop spans 13 amino acids. Germline V CDR1 and CDR2: SQVTM, ANQGSEA. V lost 4 bases, J lost 4 bases, and 14 bases lay in between. The CDR3 here is CSVVEVDRYEQYF. The DNA for the CDR3 is TGCAGCGTTGTTGAGGTTGATCGGTACGAGCAGTACTTC.

This sequence joins TRBV28 and TRBJ2-1; D may be TRBD2 (5 bases). Germline loops: CDR1 MDHEN, CDR2 SYDVKM. The CDR3 totals 13 residues. Trimming stripped 3 bases from V and 7 bases from J, with 10 bases between. The CDR3 sequence is CASSFLEGNEQFF. The CDR3 coding sequence is TGTGCCAGCAGTTTTCTAGAGGGTAATGAGCAGTTCTTC.

Turning to this clone: Other nucleotide sequences from this sample produce the same CDR3. The chain links TRBV9 to TRBJ2-1; D uncertain. The germline V gene has CDR1 SGDLS and CDR2 YYNGEE. The CDR3 consists of 13 residues. V shed 0 bases and J shed 5 bases, with 6 bases lying between them. This chain's CDR3 is CASSVVNDNEQFF. DNA of the CDR3: TGTGCCAGCAGCGTAGTCAATGACAATGAGCAGTTCTTC.

The rearrangement links TRBV7-9 to TRBJ2-1; 13 bases fit TRBD2. The V segment lost 4 bases and the J segment 7 bases; nucleotides outside the gene matches: 13. The CDR3 is 18 residues long. Looked up from germline, CDR1 is SEHNR and CDR2 is FQNEAQ (reference sequence). The CDR3 region is CASSSGTSGKPVVNEQFF. As DNA, the CDR3 is TGTGCCAGCAGCTCCGGGACTAGCGGGAAGCCGGTGGTTAATGAGCAGTTCTTC.

The gene calls are TRBV27 and TRBJ2-2, with 8 bases identical to TRBD2. CDR3 length: 16 amino acids. Germline CDR1 and CDR2: MNHEY and SMNVEV (reference sequence). The junction had 8 bases not matched to a gene; V was cut back by 2 bases and J by 6 bases. The CDR3 DNA reads TGTGCCAGCAGTTTAGGGGTAGCGGGGCGGTCCGGGGAGCTGTTTTTT. It yields the protein CASSLGVAGRSGELFF.

This clone was counted a few times. Other nucleotide sequences in the sample specify the same CDR3. The V gene is TRBV11-2, the J gene TRBJ2-3; D is unresolved. Germline CDR1 and CDR2: SGHAT and FQNNGV. This CDR3 spans 12 amino acids. The V and J ends lost 4 bases and 1 base respectively, with 3 bases between them. The CDR3 spells CASSSRTDTQYF. CDR3 coding DNA: TGTGCCAGCAGCTCCCGCACAGATACGCAGTATTTT.

V usage is TRBV27 and J usage is TRBJ2-7, with D perhaps matching TRBD2 (5 bases). The V gene lost 5 bases and the J gene lost 3 bases, with 11 bases spanning the gap. CDR3 length: 13 residues. CDR1 and CDR2 from the germline V gene are MNHEY and SMNVEV (reference sequence). CDR3 bases: TGTGCCAGCAGTACGAACGGGGACTACGAGCAGTACTTC. This gives the protein CASSTNGDYEQYF.

Points on this clone: The sample carries other DNA sequences with the same CDR3. V and J are TRBV13 and TRBJ1-1, with D unresolved. The CDR3 runs 14 residues. The V and J ends lost 0 bases and 1 base respectively, with 6 bases between them. The germline V gene encodes CDR1 PRHDT and CDR2 FYEKMQ (reference sequence). The CDR3 DNA sequence: TGTGCCAGCAGCTTAGGGGTCGGGAACACTGAAGCTTTCTTT. Translated, it gives CASSLGVGNTEAFF.

For this clone: Because it lacks the conserved phenylalanine or tryptophan at the end, this CDR3 is likely a read error. No DNA is shown, since the ends of the CDR3 on it are uncertain; the CDR3 is the one TCRdb lists. This rearrangement joins TRBV2 to TRBJ1-2; the D call of TRBD1 is as the table states it, not checked on the DNA. The germline CDR1 and CDR2 sequences are SNHLY and FYNNEI. The CDR3 numbers 12 amino acids, ends counted. The CDR3 region is CASRPGQKRTFL.

The J gene is TRBJ2-7, the V gene TRBV5-6; 10 bases align to TRBD1. V trimming: 3 bases; J trimming: 1 base; junction bases outside the gene matches: 7. This CDR3 comprises 16 residues. Looked up from germline, CDR1 is SGHDT and CDR2 is YYEEEE. CDR3 in amino acids: CASSYRQGALSYEQYF. The CDR3 bases are TGTGCCAGCAGCTATCGACAGGGGGCGTTGTCCTACGAGCAGTACTTC.

V gene TRBV9 combines with J gene TRBJ1-2; 7 nucleotides line up with TRBD1. The V gene end was trimmed by 7 bases and the J gene end by 4 bases; junction bases not matched to a gene: 10. Looked up from germline, CDR1 is SGDLS and CDR2 is YYNGEE. This CDR3 comprises 14 residues. The chain's CDR3 is CASVEAGGSYGYTF. The CDR3 DNA sequence: TGTGCCAGCGTAGAGGCAGGGGGAAGCTATGGCTACACCTTC.

The genes are TRBV30 and TRBJ2-7; 8 bases match TRBD1. V trimming: 0 bases; J trimming: 2 bases; junction bases outside the gene matches: 3. There are 14 residues in the CDR3. CDR1 is GTSNPN, CDR2 SVGIG, per germline (reference sequence). In DNA form, the CDR3 reads TGTGCCTGGAGTGTTCCGGACAGGGCCTACGAGCAGTACTTC. Translated, it gives CAWSVPDRAYEQYF.

DNA for the CDR3: TGCGCCAGCAGCCCACGACAGGTGGCAAATGAAAAACTGTTTTTT. Its protein is CASSPRQVANEKLFF. V and J are TRBV5-1 and TRBJ1-4; the D gene is possibly TRBD1 (6 bases). The CDR3 covers 15 residues. The V gene lost 4 bases and the J gene lost 5 bases, with 15 bases spanning the gap. CDR1 is SGHRS and CDR2 is YFSETQ in the germline V gene.

The genes are TRBV11-3 and TRBJ2-1; maybe TRBD2 (6 bases). V lost 2 bases to trimming and J lost 7 bases, with 30 bases between them. This CDR3 is 20 amino acids long. Germline lookup yields CDR1 SGHNT and CDR2 YENEEA. CDR3 residues: CASSLPRRGRGVRGVNEQFF. The DNA for the CDR3 is TGTGCCAGCAGCTTACCACGTCGGGGGAGAGGCGTTCGCGGTGTAAATGAGCAGTTCTTC.

The chain joins TRBV15 to TRBJ2-7; 9 bases match TRBD1. The CDR3 extends over 16 amino acids. The germline gives CDR1 LNHNV, CDR2 YYDKDF (reference sequence). Losses at the gene ends were 7 bases for V and 5 bases for J; bases not matched to a gene: 15. The CDR3 DNA is TGTGCCACCACCGATGCCCTGACAGGGGGTCGCAACGAGCAGTACTTC. Its translation: CATTDALTGGRNEQYF. The full variable domain, rest sourced from reference TRBV15 and TRBJ2-7, is DAMVIQNPRYQVTQFGKPVTLSCSQTLNHNVMYWYQQKSSQAPKLLFHYYDKDFNNEADTPDNFQSRRPNTSFCFLDIRSPGLGDTAMYLCATTDALTGGRNEQYFGPGTRLTVT.

This clone was counted once. V gene TRBV5-1 combines with J gene TRBJ1-1; 10 nucleotides agree with TRBD1. Germline-derived CDR1 and CDR2 are SGHRS and YFSETQ. The CDR3 spans 18 residues. The V segment lost 4 bases and the J segment 0 bases; nucleotides outside the gene matches: 12. DNA of the CDR3: TGCGCCAGCAGCCCGACAGGGGGCGCGATTTTTGTGAACACTGAAGCTTTCTTT. It encodes CASSPTGGAIFVNTEAFF.

V is TRBV19 and J is TRBJ2-7; TRBD2 agrees at 11 bases. The CDR3 contains 14 residues. With 6 bases clipped from V and 4 bases from J, the junction kept 5 bases outside the gene matches. Germline V gene lookup returns CDR1 LNHDA and CDR2 SQIVND (reference sequence). CDR3 nucleotides: TGTGCCAGTAGCCCAATAGCGGGAGGGTACGAGCAGTACTTC. Protein product: CASSPIAGGYEQYF. Filled out from reference TRBV19 and TRBJ2-7, the complete variable domain reads DGGITQSPKYLFRKEGQNVTLSCEQNLNHDAMYWYRQDPGQGLRLIYYSQIVNDFQKGDIAEGYSVSREKKESFPLTVTSAQKNPTAFYLCASSPIAGGYEQYFGPGTRLTVT.